This T cell receptor beta chain comes out of a study of blood T cell repertoires in COVID-19. Whole-study context: Italy, Spain and the United States were the sources of the convalescent and acute COVID-19 samples. T cells, B-cell-depleted T cells, or PBMCs supplied cDNA or gDNA.

Germline assignment: CDR1 MDHEN and CDR2 SYDVKM. V lost 5 bases to trimming and J lost 1 base, with 9 bases between them. CDR3 length: 13 residues. Per the authors' pipeline: Estimated nucleated cell counts came from reference gene primer amplification. Method: immunoSEQ multiplex PCR; TCRdb's copy keeps in-frame clones and lacks some. That table gives V, J and clone size, and the DNA gave D and trimming. Of 60,000 to 70,000 clones listed, around 87% are singletons. The V gene is TRBV28, the J gene TRBJ2-7; no clear D gene. This TCR was sampled from a woman aged 60-70 years with acute or convalescent COVID-19. Material: peripheral blood. The CDR3 is CASSPRLSYEQYV. CDR3 coding DNA: TGTGCCAGCAGTCCTAGGCTTTCCTACGAGCAGTACGTC.